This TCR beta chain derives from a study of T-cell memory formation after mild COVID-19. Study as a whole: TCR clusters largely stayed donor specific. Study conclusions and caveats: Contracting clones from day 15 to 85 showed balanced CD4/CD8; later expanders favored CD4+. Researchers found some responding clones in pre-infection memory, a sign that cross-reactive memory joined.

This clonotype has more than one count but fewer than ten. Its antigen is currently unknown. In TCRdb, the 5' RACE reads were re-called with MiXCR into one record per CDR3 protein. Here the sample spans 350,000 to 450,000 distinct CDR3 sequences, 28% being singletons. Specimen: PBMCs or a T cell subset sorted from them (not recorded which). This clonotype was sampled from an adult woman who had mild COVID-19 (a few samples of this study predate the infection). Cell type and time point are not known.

The DNA for the CDR3 is TGCAGTGCTAGGTCCCAGGTCCAAGAGACCCAGTACTTC. This codes for CSARSQVQETQYF. V and J are TRBV20-1 and TRBJ2-5; no definite D call. V was clipped by 3 bases and J by 1 base, with 9 bases between them. Germline loops: CDR1 DFQATT, CDR2 SNEGSKA (reference sequence). CDR3 length equals 13 residues.